This T cell receptor (beta chain) was sequenced for a study of control samples from healthy donors and cancer patients. Sequencing used immunoSEQ multiplex PCR; TCRdb keeps in-frame clones, though not all of them. The sample lists 100,000 or so clones; more than 85% were seen once. The germline V gene encodes CDR1 MNHEY and CDR2 SVGAGI. The CDR3 has 13 residues. V dropped 6 bases and J dropped 0 bases, with 6 bases sitting between them. The chain uses TRBV6-5 and TRBJ1-3; D is unclear. Material: blood. The source is a woman under 40 in good health. CDR3 sequence (DNA): TGTGCCAGCAGGGCAATCTCTGGAAACACCATATATTTT. This sequence encodes CASRAISGNTIYF.